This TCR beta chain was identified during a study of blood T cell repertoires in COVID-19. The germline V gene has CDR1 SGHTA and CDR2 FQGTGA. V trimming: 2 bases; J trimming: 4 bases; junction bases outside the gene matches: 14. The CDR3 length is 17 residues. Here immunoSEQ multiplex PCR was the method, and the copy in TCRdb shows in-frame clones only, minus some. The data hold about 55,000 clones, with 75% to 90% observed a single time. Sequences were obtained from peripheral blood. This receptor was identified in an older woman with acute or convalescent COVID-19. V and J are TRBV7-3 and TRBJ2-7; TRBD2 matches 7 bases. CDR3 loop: CASSLLAGSYGGYEQYF. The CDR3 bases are TGTGCCAGCAGCTTATTGGCAGGTTCCTACGGGGGGTACGAGCAGTACTTC.